This T cell receptor beta chain comes out of a study of cytomegalovirus exposure and HLA in healthy donors. Across the whole study: Earlier, 150 million to 200 million T cells were analyzed, and fewer than 120 million unique TCR beta sequences were found among them.

Note on this clone: What it binds is unknown.

Study results and caveats: Earlier findings revealed that most TCR beta V segments proved productive either about 87% or about 30% of the time. Later examination showed HLA-associated TCR beta chains had greater clonal expansion than equally common others. TCR beta sequences numbering under 20,000 were associated with HLA alleles at 0.05 false discovery rate in a later analysis.

This CDR3 is built from 13 residues. The ends were cut back, 5 bases at V and 9 bases at J, with 14 bases in the middle. Germline CDR1 SEHNR, CDR2 FQNEAQ (reference sequence). PCR amplification relied on 60 Vbeta primers (plus 13 Jbeta primers). Data came from immunoSEQ multiplex PCR; TCRdb stores just in-frame clones and leaves some out. This sample has tens of thousands of clones; 70% to 75% occur once, and the top ten carry roughly 6.2%. The J gene is TRBJ2-1, the V gene TRBV7-9, with a tentative D call TRBD2 (5 bases). The sample taken for sequencing was PBMCs. The receptor's source is a woman aged 50 to 60 in good health and CMV-seropositive. The CDR3 is CASSPRTVTEQFF. The DNA for the CDR3 is TGTGCCAGCAGCCCCCGGACTGTAACTGAGCAGTTCTTC.